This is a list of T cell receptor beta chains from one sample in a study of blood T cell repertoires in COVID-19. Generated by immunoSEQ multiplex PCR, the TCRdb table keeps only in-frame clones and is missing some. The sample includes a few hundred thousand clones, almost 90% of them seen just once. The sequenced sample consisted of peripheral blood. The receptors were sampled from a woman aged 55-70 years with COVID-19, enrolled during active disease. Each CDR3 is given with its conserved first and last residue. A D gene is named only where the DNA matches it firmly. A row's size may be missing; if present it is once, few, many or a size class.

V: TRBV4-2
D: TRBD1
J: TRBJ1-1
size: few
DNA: TGTGCCAGCAGCCAGACAGGGAATATTGAAGCTTTCTTT
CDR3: CASSQTGNIEAFF

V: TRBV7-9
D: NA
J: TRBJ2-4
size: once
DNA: TGTGCCAGCAGCTTAGCAGGGGGGGACAAAAACATTCAGTACTTC
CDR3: CASSLAGGDKNIQYF

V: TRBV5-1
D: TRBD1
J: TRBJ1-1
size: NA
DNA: TGCGCCAGCAGCTCCGGGACAGACACTGAAGCTTTCTTT
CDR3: CASSSGTDTEAFF

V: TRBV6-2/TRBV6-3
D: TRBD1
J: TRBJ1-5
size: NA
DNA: TGTGCCAGCAGTTCTATTGACAGGGGGGGCAATCAGCCCCAGCATTTT
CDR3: CASSSIDRGGNQPQHF

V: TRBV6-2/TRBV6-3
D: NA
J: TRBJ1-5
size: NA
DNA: TGTGCCAGCAGCCGGGGCCCGCAGCCCCAGCATTTT
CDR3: CASSRGPQPQHF

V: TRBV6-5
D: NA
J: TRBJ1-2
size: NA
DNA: TGTGCCAGCAGTTACAGGGGTGGCTATGGCTACACCTTC
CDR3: CASSYRGGYGYTF

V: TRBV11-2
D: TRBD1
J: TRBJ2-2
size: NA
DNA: TGTGCCAGCAGCTTGGACAGGGCTGTCGGGGAGCTGTTTTTT
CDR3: CASSLDRAVGELFF

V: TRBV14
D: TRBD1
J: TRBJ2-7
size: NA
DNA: TGTGCCAGCAGCCCTCGACAGGGAGCCTACGAGCAGTACTTC
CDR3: CASSPRQGAYEQYF

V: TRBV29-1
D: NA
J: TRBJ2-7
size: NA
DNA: TGCAGCGGACAGGCCCGATCAGGTGAGCAGTACTTC
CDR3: CSGQARSGEQYF

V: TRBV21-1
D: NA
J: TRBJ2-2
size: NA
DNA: TGTGCCAGCTCCCCCAGCGGGGGGGCTGGGAACACCGGGGAGCTGTTTTTT
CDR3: CASSPSGGAGNTGELFF

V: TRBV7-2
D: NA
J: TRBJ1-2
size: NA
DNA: TGTGCCAGCAGCTTAGGCCCCCTACAGGGAACTAACTATGGCTACACCTTC
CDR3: CASSLGPLQGTNYGYTF

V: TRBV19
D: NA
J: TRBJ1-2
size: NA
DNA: TGTGCCAGTAGCCCCGGGGGACGGATCTATGGCTACACCTTC
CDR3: CASSPGGRIYGYTF

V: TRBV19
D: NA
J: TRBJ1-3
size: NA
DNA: TGTGCCAGTAGTAAGACCTCAGGGGGAAACACCATATATTTT
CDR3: CASSKTSGGNTIYF

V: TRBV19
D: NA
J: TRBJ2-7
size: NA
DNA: TGTGCCAGTAGTCCCCAAACGGACTACTACGAGCAGTACTTC
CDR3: CASSPQTDYYEQYF

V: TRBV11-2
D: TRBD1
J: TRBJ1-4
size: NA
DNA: TGTGCCAGCAGCTTAATAGGACAGGGGGGAAAACTGTTTTTT
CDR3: CASSLIGQGGKLFF

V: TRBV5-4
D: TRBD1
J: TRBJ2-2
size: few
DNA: TGTGCCAGCAGCTTCGGGACAGGGGTAACCGGGGAGCTGTTTTTT
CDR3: CASSFGTGVTGELFF

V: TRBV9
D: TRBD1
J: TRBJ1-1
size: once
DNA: TGTGCCAGCAGCGTAGATGGAGGACAGGGGCTCGGAACTGAAGCTTTCTTT
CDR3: CASSVDGGQGLGTEAFF

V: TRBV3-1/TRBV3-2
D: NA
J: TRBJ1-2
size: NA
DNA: TGTGCCAGCAGCCAAGGGACAGTTAACTATGGCTACACCTTC
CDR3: CASSQGTVNYGYTF

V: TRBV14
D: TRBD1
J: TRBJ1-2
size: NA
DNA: TGTGCCAGCACCGACAGGGGAGGTTATGGCTACACCTTC
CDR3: CASTDRGGYGYTF

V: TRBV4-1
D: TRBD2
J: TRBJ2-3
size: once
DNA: TGCGCCAGCAGCCTAGCGGGGAGCACAGATACGCAGTATTTT
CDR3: CASSLAGSTDTQYF

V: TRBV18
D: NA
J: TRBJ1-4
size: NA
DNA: TGTGCCAGCTCACCCTCCGGTGCTAATGAAAAACTGTTTTTT
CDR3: CASSPSGANEKLFF

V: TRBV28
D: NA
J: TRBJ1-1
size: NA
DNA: TGTGCCAGCAGCCAAGGCTGGCAGGGGACGGGAGCTTTCTTT
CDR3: CASSQGWQGTGAFF

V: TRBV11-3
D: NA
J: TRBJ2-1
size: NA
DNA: TGTGCCAGCTCTTCTCCGCCGGAGTACAATGAGCAGTTCTTC
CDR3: CASSSPPEYNEQFF

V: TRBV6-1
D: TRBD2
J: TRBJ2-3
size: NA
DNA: TGTGCCAGCAGTGAAGCTGGCGGGGGGGGCACAGATACGCAGTATTTT
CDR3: CASSEAGGGGTDTQYF

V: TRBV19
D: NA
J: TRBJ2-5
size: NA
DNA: TGTGCCAGTAGTCAATCCGGGACTCAAACGACCCAGTACTTC
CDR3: CASSQSGTQTTQYF

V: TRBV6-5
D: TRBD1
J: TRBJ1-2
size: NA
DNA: TGTGCCAGCAGTCGACAGGGTTCGAATGGCTACACCTTC
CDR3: CASSRQGSNGYTF

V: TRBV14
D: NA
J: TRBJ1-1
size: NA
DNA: TGTGCCAGCAGCCACTGGAACACTGAAGCTTTCTTT
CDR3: CASSHWNTEAFF

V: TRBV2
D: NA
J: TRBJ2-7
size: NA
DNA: TGTGCCAGCAGTGTGTCAGGGCTATACGAGCAGTACTTC
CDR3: CASSVSGLYEQYF

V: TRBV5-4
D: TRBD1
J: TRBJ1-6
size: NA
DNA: TGTGCCAGCAGCTTCTCAGTAGGGGTCCGGGGACAGAATTCACCCCTCCACTTT
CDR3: CASSFSVGVRGQNSPLHF

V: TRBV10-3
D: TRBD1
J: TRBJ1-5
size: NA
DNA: TGTGCCATCAGCGCGGGACAGGGGGCGGAATCGGCCCAGCATTTT
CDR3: CAISAGQGAESAQHF

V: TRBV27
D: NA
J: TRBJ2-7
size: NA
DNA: TGTGCCAGCAGTTTTTCTGTGATGGGGCCCTACGAGCAGTACTTC
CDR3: CASSFSVMGPYEQYF